This T cell receptor (beta chain) stems from a study of blood T cell repertoires in COVID-19. Background on the study: From the United States, Italy and Spain came samples of acute and convalescent COVID-19.

As originally analysed: Estimated nucleated cell counts came from reference gene primer amplification. Profiled with immunoSEQ multiplex PCR; TCRdb holds only in-frame clones, not every one. The D gene and trimming were derived from the DNA, and the V and J assignments and clone size from that table. This table holds under 200,000 clones, more than 75% found once. Germline CDR1 and CDR2: SQVTM and ANQGSEA. The CDR3 covers 13 residues. V was pared by 7 bases and J by 0 bases, with 5 bases of the junction left unmatched. The sequence came from a man aged 40-49 years with active or convalescent COVID-19. Sequencing was carried out using peripheral blood. The genes are TRBV29-1 and TRBJ2-7, with 8 bases identical to TRBD1. CDR3 in amino acids: CSALGQASYEQYF. The CDR3 DNA reads as TGCAGCGCCTTGGGACAGGCCTCCTACGAGCAGTACTTC.